Shown below are 8 T cell receptor beta chains from a single sample sequenced in a study of blood T cell repertoires in COVID-19. TCRdb keeps only in-frame clones here, not all; method: immunoSEQ multiplex PCR. The repertoire holds around 380,000 clones, with about 80% as singletons. Sequencing used peripheral blood. The receptors originated from a human donor with acute or convalescent COVID-19. The donor label of this sample is uncertain.

This clone was picked up a small number of times. This chain joins TRBV5-1 and TRBJ1-4, with 7 bases lining up with TRBD1. V was pared by 4 bases and J by 0 bases, with 6 bases of the junction left unmatched. CDR1 SGHRS and CDR2 YFSETQ come from the germline V gene. The CDR3 consists of 16 residues. The CDR3 DNA is TGCGCCAGCAGCCAGGGACAGAAGTCAACTAATGAAAAACTGTTTTTT. Encoded protein: CASSQGQKSTNEKLFF.

This sequence joins TRBV2 and TRBJ1-1; tentative D call: TRBD1 (6 bases). Looked up from germline, CDR1 is SNHLY and CDR2 is FYNNEI. Trimming took off 6 bases at V and 1 base at J, with 15 bases between the two ends. The CDR3 loop spans 15 amino acids. The CDR3 protein is CASRARGFENTEAFF. In nucleotides, the CDR3 is TGTGCCAGCAGGGCCAGGGGTTTTGAGAACACTGAAGCTTTCTTT.

Note on this clone: This same CDR3 is encoded by further DNA sequences in the sample. The V call is TRBV5-1, the J call TRBJ2-1, with D tentatively TRBD1 (6 bases). Germline CDR1 reads SGHRS; CDR2 reads YFSETQ. Deletions cut 3 bases from V and 1 base from J, with 8 bases between. This CDR3 has 14 residues. CDR3 DNA: TGCGCCAGCAGCTCCGGACAGTCCTACAATGAGCAGTTCTTC. This sequence encodes CASSSGQSYNEQFF.

This chain links TRBV7-2 with TRBJ2-2; possibly TRBD2 for D (6 bases). Germline V CDR1 and CDR2: SGHTA, FQGNSA. CDR3 length equals 13 residues. The germline V and J ends were trimmed by 5 bases and 4 bases, with 8 bases remaining between them. In DNA form, the CDR3 reads TGTGCCAGCAGCCCGGGGGTCACCGGGGAGCTGTTTTTT. Amino acids: CASSPGVTGELFF.

The chain recombines TRBV7-9 with TRBJ1-1; D might be TRBD1 (6 bases). CDR3 length: 14 amino acids. V lost 11 bases and J 6 bases, leaving 22 bases between the germline ends. CDR1 is SEHNR, CDR2 FQNEAQ, per germline (reference sequence). CDR3 bases: TGTGCCCTCGGGGGGCCAACCAACAGGGCTGAAGCTTTCTTT. This sequence encodes CALGGPTNRAEAFF.

This clone was counted only a few times. This chain connects TRBV6-5 to TRBJ1-6, with D unclear. The germline V gene encodes CDR1 MNHEY and CDR2 SVGAGI. V dropped 7 bases and J dropped 1 base, with 5 bases sitting between them. The CDR3 runs 13 residues. The CDR3 here is CASKTSYNSPLHF. The DNA of the CDR3 is TGTGCCAGCAAAACATCCTATAATTCACCCCTCCACTTT.

In this sample, this clone turned up a few times. This chain uses TRBV5-4 with TRBJ1-2; 7 bases match TRBD1. From germline, CDR1 is SGHNT and CDR2 YYREEE (reference sequence). With 0 bases clipped from V and 4 bases from J, the junction kept 3 bases outside the gene matches. The CDR3 runs to 14 residues. This CDR3 is CASSLANRGYGYTF. The DNA for the CDR3 is TGTGCCAGCAGCTTGGCCAACAGGGGCTATGGCTACACCTTC.

The V gene is TRBV30, the J gene TRBJ1-2, with D tentatively TRBD1 (5 bases). This CDR3 is built from 15 residues. Germline V gene lookup returns CDR1 GTSNPN and CDR2 SVGIG (reference sequence). The V end lost 0 bases, the J end lost 3 bases, and 14 bases lay between the germline ends. CDR3 DNA sequence: TGTGCCTGGAGTGTAAAATGGGGCACCGACTATGGCTACACCTTC. Amino acid sequence: CAWSVKWGTDYGYTF.